This T cell receptor beta chain was observed in a study of T cell clones after liver transplantation. Turning to the study itself: Pre-transplant mixed lymphocyte reactions yielded third-party-reactive TCRbeta sequences as comparators for graft-donor-reactive sequences.

The CDR3 covers 15 residues. The germline V gene encodes CDR1 SGHRS and CDR2 YFSETQ. Deletions cut 5 bases from V and 16 bases from J, with 28 bases between. Thawed unstimulated PBMCs were FACS-sorted by CD3, CD4 and CD8 into two populations. Method: immunoSEQ multiplex PCR; TCRdb's copy keeps in-frame clones and lacks some. The sample lists 51,000 or so clones, roughly nine tenths occurring once. Here the sequenced sample was CD8+ T cells from blood, taken 12 months after liver transplant. This chain connects TRBV5-1 to TRBJ2-4, with D possibly TRBD2 on 5 matching bases. The TCR comes from a human patient who received a liver transplant. Some T cells may be graft donor cells. The chain's CDR3 is CASSLGGVTRIPLYF. In DNA form, the CDR3 reads TGCGCCAGCAGTCTCGGAGGCGTGACGAGAATCCCACTATACTTC.